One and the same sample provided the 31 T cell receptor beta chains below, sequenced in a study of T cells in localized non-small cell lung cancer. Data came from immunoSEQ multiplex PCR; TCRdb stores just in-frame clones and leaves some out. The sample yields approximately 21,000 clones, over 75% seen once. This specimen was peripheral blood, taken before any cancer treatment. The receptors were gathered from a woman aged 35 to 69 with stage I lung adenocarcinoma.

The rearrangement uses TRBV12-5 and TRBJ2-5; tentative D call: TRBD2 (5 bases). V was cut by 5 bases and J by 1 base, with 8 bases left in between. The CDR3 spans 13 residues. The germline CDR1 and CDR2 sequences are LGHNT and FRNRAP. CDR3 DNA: TGTGCTAGTGGTCCCGCGGGCCAAGAGACCCAGTACTTC. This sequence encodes CASGPAGQETQYF.

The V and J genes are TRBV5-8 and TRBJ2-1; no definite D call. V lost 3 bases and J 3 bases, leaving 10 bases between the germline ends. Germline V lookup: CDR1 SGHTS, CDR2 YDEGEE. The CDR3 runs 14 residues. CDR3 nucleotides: TGTGCCAGCAGCTACGAATCCATCTACAATGAGCAGTTCTTC. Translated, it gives CASSYESIYNEQFF.

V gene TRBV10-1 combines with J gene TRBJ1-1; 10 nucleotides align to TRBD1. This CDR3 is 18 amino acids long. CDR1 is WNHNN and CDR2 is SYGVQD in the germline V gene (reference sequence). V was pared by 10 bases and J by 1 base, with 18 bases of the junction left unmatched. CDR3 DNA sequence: TGCGCCACTACCGGGACAGGGGTAGTATTGGTGAAGAACACTGAAGCTTTCTTT. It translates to CATTGTGVVLVKNTEAFF.

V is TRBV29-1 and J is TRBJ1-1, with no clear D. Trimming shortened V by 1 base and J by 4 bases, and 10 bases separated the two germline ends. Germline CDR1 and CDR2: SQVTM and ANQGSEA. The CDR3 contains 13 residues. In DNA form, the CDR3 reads TGCAGCGTTGAAGGCTGGAGGAGCACTGAAGCTTTCTTT. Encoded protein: CSVEGWRSTEAFF.

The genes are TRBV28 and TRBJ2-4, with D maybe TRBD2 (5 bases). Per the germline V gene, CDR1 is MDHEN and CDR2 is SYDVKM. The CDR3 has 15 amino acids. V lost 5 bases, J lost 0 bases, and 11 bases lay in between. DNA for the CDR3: TGTGCCAGCAGTCAGAGGGTATTAGCCAAAAACATTCAGTACTTC. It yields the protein CASSQRVLAKNIQYF.

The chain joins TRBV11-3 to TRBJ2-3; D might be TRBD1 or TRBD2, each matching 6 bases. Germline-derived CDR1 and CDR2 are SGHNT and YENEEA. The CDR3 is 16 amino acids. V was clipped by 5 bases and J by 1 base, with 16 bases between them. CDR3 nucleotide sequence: TGTGCCAGCAGCGCCCGTCGGGGGCGAGGCACAGATACGCAGTATTTT. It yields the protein CASSARRGRGTDTQYF.

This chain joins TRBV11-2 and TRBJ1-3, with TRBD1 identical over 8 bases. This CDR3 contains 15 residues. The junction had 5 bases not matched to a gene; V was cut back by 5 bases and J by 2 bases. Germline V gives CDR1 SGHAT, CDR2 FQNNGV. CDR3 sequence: CASSVGTGTGNTIYF. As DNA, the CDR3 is TGTGCCAGCAGCGTCGGGACAGGTACTGGAAACACCATATATTTT.

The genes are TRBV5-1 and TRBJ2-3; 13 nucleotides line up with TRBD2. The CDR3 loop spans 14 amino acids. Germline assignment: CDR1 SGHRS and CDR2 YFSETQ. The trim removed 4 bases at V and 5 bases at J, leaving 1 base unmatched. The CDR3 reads CASSRTSGGDTQYF. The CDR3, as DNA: TGCGCCAGCAGCCGGACTAGCGGGGGAGATACGCAGTATTTT.

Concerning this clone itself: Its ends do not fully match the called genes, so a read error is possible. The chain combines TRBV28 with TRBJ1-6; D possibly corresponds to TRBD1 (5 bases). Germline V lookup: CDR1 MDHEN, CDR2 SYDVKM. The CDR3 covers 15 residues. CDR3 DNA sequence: TGTGCCACCAGTCAGGGTGAGATGGATAATTCACCCCTCCACTTT. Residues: CATSQGEMDNSPLHF.

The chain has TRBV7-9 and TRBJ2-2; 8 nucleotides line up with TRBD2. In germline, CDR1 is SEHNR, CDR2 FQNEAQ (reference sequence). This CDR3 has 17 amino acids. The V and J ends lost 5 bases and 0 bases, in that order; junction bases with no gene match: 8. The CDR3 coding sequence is TGTGCCAGCAGCCACCAACGGGGGGGCCCGAACACCGGGGAGCTGTTTTTT. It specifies CASSHQRGGPNTGELFF.

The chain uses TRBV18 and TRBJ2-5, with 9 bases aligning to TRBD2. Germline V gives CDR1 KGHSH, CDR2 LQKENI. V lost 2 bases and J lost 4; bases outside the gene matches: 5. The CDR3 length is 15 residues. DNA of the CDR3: TGTGCCAGCTCACCATCTAGCGGGAAGGCAGAGACCCAGTACTTC. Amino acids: CASSPSSGKAETQYF. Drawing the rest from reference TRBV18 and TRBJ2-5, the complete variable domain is NAGVMQNPRHLVRRRGQEARLRCSPMKGHSHVYWYRQLPEEGLKFMVYLQKENIIDESGMPKERFSAEFPKEGPSILRIQQVVRGDSAAYFCASSPSSGKAETQYFGPGTRLLVL.

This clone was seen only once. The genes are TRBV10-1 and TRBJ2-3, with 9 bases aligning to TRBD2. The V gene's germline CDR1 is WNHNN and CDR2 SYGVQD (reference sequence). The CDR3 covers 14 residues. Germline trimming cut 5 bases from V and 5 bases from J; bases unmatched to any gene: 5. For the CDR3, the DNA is TGCGCCAGCAGTCGAGCGGGAGGAGGAGATACGCAGTATTTT. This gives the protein CASSRAGGGDTQYF.

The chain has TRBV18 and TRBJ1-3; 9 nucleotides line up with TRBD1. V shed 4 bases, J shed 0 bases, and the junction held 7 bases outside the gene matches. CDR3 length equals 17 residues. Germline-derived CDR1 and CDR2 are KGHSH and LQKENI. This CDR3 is CASSLSRDRVSGNTIYF. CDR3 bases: TGTGCCAGCTCACTCTCTCGGGACAGGGTCTCTGGAAACACCATATATTTT.

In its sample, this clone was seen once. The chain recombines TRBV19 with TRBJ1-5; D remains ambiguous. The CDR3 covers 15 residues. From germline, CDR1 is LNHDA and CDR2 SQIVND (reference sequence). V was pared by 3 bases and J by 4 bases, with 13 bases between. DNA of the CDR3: TGTGCCAGTAGTATGGGATTGAGGGTGAATCAGCCCCAGCATTTT. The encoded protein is CASSMGLRVNQPQHF. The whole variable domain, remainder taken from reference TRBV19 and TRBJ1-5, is DGGITQSPKYLFRKEGQNVTLSCEQNLNHDAMYWYRQDPGQGLRLIYYSQIVNDFQKGDIAEGYSVSREKKESFPLTVTSAQKNPTAFYLCASSMGLRVNQPQHFGDGTRLSIL.

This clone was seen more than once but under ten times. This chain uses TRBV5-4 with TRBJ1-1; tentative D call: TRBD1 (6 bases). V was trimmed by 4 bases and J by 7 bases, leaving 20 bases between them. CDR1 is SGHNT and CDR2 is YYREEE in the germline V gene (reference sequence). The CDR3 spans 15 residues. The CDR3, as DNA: TGTGCCAGCAGCCTGCCCTCAGGGGATCTCGATGAAGCTTTCTTT. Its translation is CASSLPSGDLDEAFF. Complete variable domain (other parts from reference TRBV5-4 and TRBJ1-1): ETGVTQSPTHLIKTRGQQVTLRCSSQSGHNTVSWYQQALGQGPQFIFQYYREEENGRGNFPPRFSGLQFPNYSSELNVNALELDDSALYLCASSLPSGDLDEAFFGQGTRLTVV.

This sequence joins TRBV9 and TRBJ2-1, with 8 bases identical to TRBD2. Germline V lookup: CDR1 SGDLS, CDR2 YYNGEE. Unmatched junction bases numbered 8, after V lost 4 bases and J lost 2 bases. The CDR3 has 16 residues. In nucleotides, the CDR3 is TGTGCCAGCAGCCCCCTAGCGGGTGGGACCTACAATGAGCAGTTCTTC. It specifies CASSPLAGGTYNEQFF.

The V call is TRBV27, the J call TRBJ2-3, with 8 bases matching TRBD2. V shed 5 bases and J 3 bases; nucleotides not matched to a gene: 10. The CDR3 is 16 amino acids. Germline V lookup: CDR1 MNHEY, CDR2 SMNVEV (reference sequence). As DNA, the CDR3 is TGTGCCAGCAGTCCAGCAGCGGGAGAGAGGACAGATACGCAGTATTTT. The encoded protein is CASSPAAGERTDTQYF.

DNA for the CDR3: TGTGCCAGCAGCTTACGTCGGGCTAGTCCCTGGTTCTTC. It codes for CASSLRRASPWFF. The rearrangement uses TRBV5-6 and TRBJ2-1; D is uncertain. V lost 2 bases to trimming and J lost 15 bases, with 18 bases between them. The germline gives CDR1 SGHDT, CDR2 YYEEEE. The CDR3 spans 13 residues.

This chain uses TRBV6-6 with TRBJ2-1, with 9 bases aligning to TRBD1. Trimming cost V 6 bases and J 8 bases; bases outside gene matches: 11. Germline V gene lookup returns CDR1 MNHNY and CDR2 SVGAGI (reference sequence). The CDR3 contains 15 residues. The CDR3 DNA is TGTGCCAGCAGCAAGGGACAGGGAAGACGGGATGAGCAGTTCTTC. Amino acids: CASSKGQGRRDEQFF.

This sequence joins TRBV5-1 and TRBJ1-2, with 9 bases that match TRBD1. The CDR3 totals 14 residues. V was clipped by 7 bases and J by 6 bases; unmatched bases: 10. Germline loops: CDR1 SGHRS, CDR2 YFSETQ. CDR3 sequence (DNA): TGCGCCAGCTATTCCGGGACAGGGCGGCATGGCTACACCTTC. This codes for CASYSGTGRHGYTF. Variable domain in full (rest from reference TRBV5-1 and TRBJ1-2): KAGVTQTPRYLIKTRGQQVTLSCSPISGHRSVSWYQQTPGQGLQFLFEYFSETQRNKGNFPGRFSGRQFSNSRSEMNVSTLELGDSALYLCASYSGTGRHGYTFGSGTRLTVV.

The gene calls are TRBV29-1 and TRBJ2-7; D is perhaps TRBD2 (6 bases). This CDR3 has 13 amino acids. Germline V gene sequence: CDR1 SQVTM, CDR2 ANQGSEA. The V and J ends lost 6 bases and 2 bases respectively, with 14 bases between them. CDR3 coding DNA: TGCAGCGTCAAGGGGCGGGGTACCTACGAGCAGTACTTC. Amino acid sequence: CSVKGRGTYEQYF.

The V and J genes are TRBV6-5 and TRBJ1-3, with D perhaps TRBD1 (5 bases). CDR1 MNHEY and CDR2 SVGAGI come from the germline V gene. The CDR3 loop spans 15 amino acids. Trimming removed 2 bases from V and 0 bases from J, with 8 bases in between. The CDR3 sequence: CASSYRGDSGNTIYF. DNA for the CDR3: TGTGCCAGCAGTTACAGGGGCGACTCTGGAAACACCATATATTTT.

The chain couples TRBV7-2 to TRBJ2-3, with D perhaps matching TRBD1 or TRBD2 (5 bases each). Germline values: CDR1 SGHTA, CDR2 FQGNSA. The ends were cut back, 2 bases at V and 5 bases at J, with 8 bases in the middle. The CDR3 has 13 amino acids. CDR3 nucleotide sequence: TGTGCCAGCAGCTTATCGGGGCAAGATACGCAGTATTTT. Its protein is CASSLSGQDTQYF. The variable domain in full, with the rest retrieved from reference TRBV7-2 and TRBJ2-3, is GAGVSQSPSNKVTEKGKDVELRCDPISGHTALYWYRQSLGQGLEFLIYFQGNSAPDKSGLPSDRFSAERTGGSVSTLTIQRTQQEDSAVYLCASSLSGQDTQYFGPGTRLTVL.

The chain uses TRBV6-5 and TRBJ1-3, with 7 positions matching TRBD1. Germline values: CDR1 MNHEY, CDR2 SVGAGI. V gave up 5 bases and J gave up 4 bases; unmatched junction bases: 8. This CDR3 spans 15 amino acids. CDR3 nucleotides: TGTGCCAGCAGTATACAGGGGTTAGGAGGAAACACCATATATTTT. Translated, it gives CASSIQGLGGNTIYF.

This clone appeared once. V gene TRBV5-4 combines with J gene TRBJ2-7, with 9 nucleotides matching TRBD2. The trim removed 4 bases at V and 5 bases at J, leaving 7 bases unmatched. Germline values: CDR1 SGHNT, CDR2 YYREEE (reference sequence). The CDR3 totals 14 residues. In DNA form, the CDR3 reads TGTGCCAGCAGCCTCGTAGCGGGAGCTGACGAGCAGTACTTC. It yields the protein CASSLVAGADEQYF.

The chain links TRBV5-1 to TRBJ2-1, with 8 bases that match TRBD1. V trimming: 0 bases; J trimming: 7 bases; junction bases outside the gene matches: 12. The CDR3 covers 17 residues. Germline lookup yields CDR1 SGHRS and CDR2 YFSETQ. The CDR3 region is CASSLDPPGQGGNEQFF. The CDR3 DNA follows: TGCGCCAGCAGCTTGGACCCTCCTGGACAGGGTGGAAATGAGCAGTTCTTC.

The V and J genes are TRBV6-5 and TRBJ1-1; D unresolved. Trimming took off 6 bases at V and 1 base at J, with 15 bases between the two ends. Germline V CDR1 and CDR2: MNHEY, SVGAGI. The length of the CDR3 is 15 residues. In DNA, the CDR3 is TGTGCCAGCAGCTTCGGAGAGACCCCGAACACTGAAGCTTTCTTT. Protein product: CASSFGETPNTEAFF.

This CDR3 reads CASSPSRDQPQHF. DNA of the CDR3: TGTGCCAGCAGTCCGTCACGGGATCAGCCCCAGCATTTT. This sequence joins TRBV27 and TRBJ1-5; D is ambiguous. This CDR3 is built from 13 residues. Germline assignment: CDR1 MNHEY and CDR2 SMNVEV (reference sequence). V dropped 5 bases and J dropped 5 bases, with 10 bases sitting between them.

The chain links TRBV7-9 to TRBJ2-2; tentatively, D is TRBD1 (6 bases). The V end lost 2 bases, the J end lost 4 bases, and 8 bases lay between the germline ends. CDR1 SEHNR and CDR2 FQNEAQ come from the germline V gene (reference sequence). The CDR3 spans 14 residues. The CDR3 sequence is CASSLSGATGELFF. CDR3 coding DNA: TGTGCCAGCAGCTTATCAGGGGCCACCGGGGAGCTGTTTTTT.

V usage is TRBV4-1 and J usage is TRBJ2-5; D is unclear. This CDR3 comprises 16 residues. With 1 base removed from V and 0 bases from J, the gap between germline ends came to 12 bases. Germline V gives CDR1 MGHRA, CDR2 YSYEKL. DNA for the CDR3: TGCGCCAGCAGCCAAGGGGCTTCCCAGTACCAAGAGACCCAGTACTTC. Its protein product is CASSQGASQYQETQYF.

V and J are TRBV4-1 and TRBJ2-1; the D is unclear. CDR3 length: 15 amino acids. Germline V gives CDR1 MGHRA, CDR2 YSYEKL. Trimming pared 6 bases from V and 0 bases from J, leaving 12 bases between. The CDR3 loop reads CASSLERSSYNEQFF. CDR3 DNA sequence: TGCGCCAGCAGTCTCGAGAGAAGCTCCTACAATGAGCAGTTCTTC.